Included here is one TCR beta chain sequence, with context. Germline CDR1 reads ENHRY; CDR2 reads SYGVKD. V shed 0 bases, J shed 0 bases, and the junction held 2 bases outside the gene matches. The CDR3 loop spans 17 amino acids. In the original processing: The authors estimated nucleated cell counts from reference gene primer amplification. Measured with immunoSEQ multiplex PCR; TCRdb has only the in-frame clones, and not every one. The V and J calls and clone size are taken from that table; D and trimming were inferred from the DNA. The sample holds about 250,000 clones, 65% to 90% seen once. This sample was included in a study of blood T cell repertoires in COVID-19. Study context: COVID-19 samples from acute and convalescent phases originated in the United States, Italy and Spain. Sample material is recorded as cDNA or gDNA derived from T cells, B-cell-depleted T cells, or PBMCs.

The material sequenced was peripheral blood. The TCR originated in a woman in her 70s with acute or convalescent COVID-19. The gene calls are TRBV10-3 and TRBJ2-1; 10 bases fit TRBD2. The CDR3 DNA is TGTGCCATCAGTGAGTCGCTAGCGGGGGCCTCCTACAATGAGCAGTTCTTC. Protein sequence: CAISESLAGASYNEQFF.